The sequence of this TCR beta chain was determined in a study of vaccination and CD4 T cells after COVID-19. General study results and limits: For convalescent patients, 304 of the 307 vaccine-specific clones analyzed were classified as spike mono-reactive.

Trimming pared 6 bases from V and 0 bases from J, leaving 18 bases between. Per germline, CDR1 SGHNT and CDR2 YYREEE (reference sequence). The CDR3 covers 17 residues. As regards this clonotype: Its antigen is as yet unknown.

The treatment here: 10-day PBMC culture with coronavirus spike peptide pools or control peptides (ViraFEST assay). Negative selection yielded CD4+ T cells from day-10 cultures. Once obtained from cultured CD4+ T cells, the DNA was sequenced using the Oncomine TCR Beta short-read assay. TCRdb passed the PCR reads through MiXCR, listing each CDR3 protein once. The table has approximately 21,000 distinct CDR3 sequences, about 50% seen once. Material: cultured CD4+ T cells from blood. This chain joins TRBV5-4 and TRBJ2-2; D assignment may be TRBD1 or TRBD2 (7 bases each). The clonotype was recovered from a human donor with COVID-19. This chain's CDR3 is CASTGEGASANTGELFF. The CDR3 nucleotides are TGTGCCAGCACGGGGGAGGGGGCATCTGCGAACACCGGGGAGCTGTTTTTT.